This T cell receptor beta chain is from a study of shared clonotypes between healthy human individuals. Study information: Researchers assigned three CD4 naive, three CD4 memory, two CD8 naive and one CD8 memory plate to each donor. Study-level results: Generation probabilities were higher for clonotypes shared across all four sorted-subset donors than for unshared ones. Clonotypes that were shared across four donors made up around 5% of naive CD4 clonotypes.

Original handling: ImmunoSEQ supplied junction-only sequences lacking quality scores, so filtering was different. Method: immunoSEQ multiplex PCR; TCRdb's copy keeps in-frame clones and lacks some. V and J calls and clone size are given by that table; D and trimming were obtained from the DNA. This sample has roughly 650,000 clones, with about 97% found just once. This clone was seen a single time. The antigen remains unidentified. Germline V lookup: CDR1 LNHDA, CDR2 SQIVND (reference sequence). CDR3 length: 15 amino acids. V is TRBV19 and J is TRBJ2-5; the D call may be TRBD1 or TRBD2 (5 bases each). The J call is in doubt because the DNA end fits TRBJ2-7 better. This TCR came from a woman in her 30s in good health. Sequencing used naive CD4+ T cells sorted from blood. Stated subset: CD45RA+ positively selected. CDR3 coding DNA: TGTGCCAGTAGCGACCGGGGCCTAAGCTCCTACGAGCAGTACTTC. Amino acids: CASSDRGLSSYEQYF.